The 32 T cell receptor beta chains below all came from one sample that was sequenced in a study of blood T cell repertoires in COVID-19. This table comes from immunoSEQ multiplex PCR, and its TCRdb copy is limited to in-frame clones, with some not included. This table holds approximately 530,000 clones, roughly 91% found once. The sample taken for sequencing was peripheral blood. The receptors were gathered from a woman between 50 and 59 years old with COVID-19, enrolled during active disease.

V gene TRBV12-5 combines with J gene TRBJ1-1; tentatively, D is TRBD1 (5 bases). The V end lost 4 bases, the J end lost 3 bases, and 9 bases lay between the germline ends. The CDR3 has 13 residues. CDR1 is LGHNT, CDR2 FRNRAP, per germline. The CDR3 sequence is CASGSRQYTEAFF. CDR3 DNA sequence: TGTGCTAGTGGTTCCCGACAGTACACTGAAGCTTTCTTT.

The chain employs TRBV18 and TRBJ2-7, with 8 bases that match TRBD1. J lost 0 bases, V lost 6 bases, and 7 bases had no gene match. The CDR3 length is 15 residues. Per germline, CDR1 KGHSH and CDR2 LQKENI. CDR3 DNA sequence: TGTGCCAGCTCTCCCAACAGGGGGAGCTCCTACGAGCAGTACTTC. Protein: CASSPNRGSSYEQYF.

The chain is built from TRBV6-4 and TRBJ1-4; 7 bases line up with TRBD1. Trimming at V came to 6 bases and at J to 0 bases, leaving 7 bases not matched to a gene. Germline loops: CDR1 MRHNA, CDR2 SNTAGT. CDR3 length: 16 residues. CDR3 DNA sequence: TGTGCCAGCAGGCAGACAGGGTCAGCAACTAATGAAAAACTGTTTTTT. As protein: CASRQTGSATNEKLFF.

This chain links TRBV19 with TRBJ2-2, with D perhaps matching TRBD2 (5 bases). V lost 5 bases and J lost 8, with 21 bases in between. From germline, CDR1 is LNHDA and CDR2 SQIVND (reference sequence). The CDR3 is 16 amino acids. CDR3 DNA sequence: TGTGCCAGTAGTTCCTCCAAGCCGGGAATTTCGGGGGAGCTGTTTTTT. Translated, it gives CASSSSKPGISGELFF.

This chain connects TRBV9 to TRBJ2-1; 7 nucleotides line up with TRBD1. Germline values: CDR1 SGDLS, CDR2 YYNGEE. The CDR3 runs to 18 residues. V lost 0 bases to trimming and J lost 2 bases; unmatched junction nucleotides: 11. CDR3 amino acids: CASSVAAPRGKTYNEQFF. CDR3 DNA sequence: TGTGCCAGCAGCGTAGCGGCCCCCAGGGGGAAGACCTACAATGAGCAGTTCTTC.

This clone occurred many times. J is TRBJ2-3 and V is TRBV7-8; 12 nucleotides align to TRBD2. This CDR3 comprises 14 residues. CDR1 is SGHVS and CDR2 is FQNEAQ in the germline V gene. V lost 3 bases to trimming and J lost 6 bases; unmatched junction nucleotides: 1. The CDR3 coding sequence is TGTGCCAGCAGCTTGGGGACTAGCGGGGATACGCAGTATTTT. Protein: CASSLGTSGDTQYF.

The chain uses TRBV20-1 and TRBJ2-2; no definite D call. Trimming removed 3 bases at V and 0 bases at J, with 8 bases between. Germline-derived CDR1 and CDR2 are DFQATT and SNEGSKA (reference sequence). The CDR3 has 14 amino acids. This chain's CDR3 is CSASRDSNTGELFF. In DNA, the CDR3 is TGCAGTGCTAGTCGAGATTCGAACACCGGGGAGCTGTTTTTT.

The rearrangement joins TRBV3-1 (or the pseudogene TRBV3-2) to TRBJ2-5; D is undetermined. V dropped 0 bases and J dropped 2 bases, with 10 bases sitting between them. The CDR3 runs to 15 residues. The germline V gene has CDR1 LGHDT and CDR2 YNNKEL (reference sequence). CDR3 sequence (DNA): TGTGCCAGCAGCCAAGATCTCGCGGTGCAAGAGACCCAGTACTTC. Protein sequence: CASSQDLAVQETQYF.

The rearrangement uses TRBV30 and TRBJ2-7; a possible D gene is TRBD2 (6 bases). Germline V gives CDR1 GTSNPN, CDR2 SVGIG (reference sequence). The CDR3 loop spans 13 amino acids. Trimming pared 2 bases from V and 4 bases from J, leaving 12 bases between. The CDR3 region is CAWSPGGAYEQYF. CDR3 sequence (DNA): TGTGCCTGGAGTCCCGGGGGTGCTTACGAGCAGTACTTC.

This rearrangement joins TRBV7-2 to TRBJ1-2, with unresolved D. The CDR3 has 16 residues. In germline, CDR1 is SGHTA, CDR2 FQGNSA. The ends were cut back, 0 bases at V and 4 bases at J, with 15 bases in the middle. The CDR3, as DNA: TGTGCCAGCAGCTTAGCGCTAGACGTAACCGTCTATGGCTACACCTTC. It yields the protein CASSLALDVTVYGYTF.

The chain has TRBV6-5 and TRBJ1-2; 8 bases align to TRBD1. Germline assignment: CDR1 MNHEY and CDR2 SVGAGI. V lost 7 bases and J lost 3; bases outside the gene matches: 7. CDR3 length: 14 residues. The CDR3 spells CASKTTGDYYGYTF. The CDR3 DNA reads TGTGCCAGCAAGACGACAGGGGACTACTATGGCTACACCTTC.

The chain joins TRBV5-1 to TRBJ2-7; possibly TRBD1 for D (6 bases). CDR3 length: 15 amino acids. Per germline, CDR1 SGHRS and CDR2 YFSETQ. Trimming removed 0 bases from V and 0 bases from J, with 10 bases in between. The CDR3: CASSLGTVSSYEQYF. CDR3 DNA: TGCGCCAGCAGCTTGGGGACAGTAAGCTCCTACGAGCAGTACTTC.

The rearrangement joins TRBV5-4 to TRBJ2-5; TRBD1 matches 8 bases. This CDR3 contains 14 residues. The ends lost 3 bases at V and 1 base at J; junction bases unmatched: 2. CDR1 is SGHNT, CDR2 YYREEE, per germline (reference sequence). CDR3 sequence: CASSSRGPQETQYF. The CDR3 region has the DNA TGTGCCAGCAGCTCCAGGGGGCCCCAAGAGACCCAGTACTTC.

The DNA of the CDR3 is TGCGCCAGCAGCTTGGGCAGGGGGAATCTTCCTGAAGCTTTCTTT. Protein sequence: CASSLGRGNLPEAFF. The chain has TRBV5-1 and TRBJ1-1; the match to TRBD1 covers 7 bases. V lost 0 bases to trimming and J lost 6 bases; unmatched junction nucleotides: 8. There are 15 residues in the CDR3. Germline values: CDR1 SGHRS, CDR2 YFSETQ.

This clone was counted only a few times. The sample has other DNA sequences that encode this CDR3 too. This chain connects TRBV28 to TRBJ1-1; D is unresolved. Germline V lookup: CDR1 MDHEN, CDR2 SYDVKM. The CDR3 covers 11 residues. V lost 6 bases and J lost 4, with 6 bases in between. The CDR3 DNA is TGTGCCAGCAGCCTCCGCACTGAAGCTTTCTTT. Encoded protein: CASSLRTEAFF.

The chain has TRBV2 and TRBJ2-5; 8 nucleotides match TRBD2. Trimming took 7 bases from V and 1 from J; bases not matched to a gene: 5. Germline CDR1 reads SNHLY; CDR2 reads FYNNEI. This CDR3 is 14 amino acids long. The CDR3 protein is CASTRSGGQETQYF. The CDR3 DNA follows: TGTGCCAGCACCAGAAGCGGGGGCCAAGAGACCCAGTACTTC.

V usage is TRBV24-1 and J usage is TRBJ2-2; 11 nucleotides align to TRBD2. The CDR3 extends over 17 amino acids. V lost 4 bases and J lost 0; bases outside the gene matches: 3. CDR1 is KGHDR, CDR2 SFDVKD, per germline. The CDR3 region is CATSDSGLAANTGELFF. CDR3 DNA: TGTGCCACCAGTGACTCGGGACTAGCGGCGAACACCGGGGAGCTGTTTTTT.

The count of this clone is one. This sequence joins TRBV4-1 and TRBJ1-4, with TRBD1 matching 7 bases. V lost 5 bases to trimming and J lost 0 bases; unmatched junction nucleotides: 9. Germline-derived CDR1 and CDR2 are MGHRA and YSYEKL. There are 17 residues in the CDR3. This chain's CDR3 is CASSDIRGFATNEKLFF. In nucleotides, the CDR3 is TGCGCCAGCAGCGACATCAGGGGGTTTGCAACTAATGAAAAACTGTTTTTT.

The chain carries TRBV29-1 and TRBJ2-3; the D is unclear. The CDR3 has 15 residues. Between the trimmed V and J ends, which lost 7 bases and 1 base, there was a span of 18 bases. CDR1 SQVTM and CDR2 ANQGSEA come from the germline V gene. CDR3 nucleotide sequence: TGCAGCGCCCAAGCCCTTTCGGTGGGCACAGATACGCAGTATTTT. Translated: CSAQALSVGTDTQYF.

The chain is built from TRBV5-4 and TRBJ1-3; D perhaps matches TRBD1 (5 bases). The CDR3 has 18 amino acids. The germline V and J ends were trimmed by 4 bases and 2 bases, with 22 bases remaining between them. Germline V lookup: CDR1 SGHNT, CDR2 YYREEE (reference sequence). The CDR3 bases are TGTGCCAGCAGCCCAAGGGGTGATCGACACGATGCTGGAAACACCATATATTTT. Protein product: CASSPRGDRHDAGNTIYF.

J is TRBJ1-6 and V is TRBV9; D might be TRBD1 (5 bases). V lost 0 bases, J lost 4 bases, and 20 bases lay in between. CDR3 length equals 19 residues. Germline V lookup: CDR1 SGDLS, CDR2 YYNGEE. The DNA for the CDR3 is TGTGCCAGCAGCGTAGAAAGGGGCACCGCCTCGTTTTATAATTCACCCCTCCACTTT. Protein: CASSVERGTASFYNSPLHF. The full variable domain, in which reference TRBV9 and TRBJ1-6 provide the parts outside the CDR3, is DSGVTQTPKHLITATGQRVTLRCSPRSGDLSVYWYQQSLDQGLQFLIQYYNGEERAKGNILERFSAQQFPDLHSELNLSSLELGDSALYFCASSVERGTASFYNSPLHFGNGTRLTVT.

The genes are TRBV19 and TRBJ1-1; TRBD1 aligns across 9 bases. CDR3 length: 18 amino acids. CDR1 LNHDA and CDR2 SQIVND come from the germline V gene (reference sequence). J was trimmed by 3 bases and V by 6 bases; bases with no gene match: 17. The CDR3: CASSQRGGTGGAYTEAFF. The CDR3 region has the DNA TGTGCCAGTAGCCAAAGAGGGGGAACAGGGGGCGCATACACTGAAGCTTTCTTT.

The chain links TRBV7-9 to TRBJ1-3; 9 positions match TRBD1. CDR1 is SEHNR and CDR2 is FQNEAQ in the germline V gene (reference sequence). The CDR3 loop spans 14 amino acids. After removal of 8 bases from V and 4 bases from J, the junction contained 6 bases not matched to a gene. The CDR3 sequence is CASDRQGGGNTIYF. The CDR3 DNA reads TGTGCCAGCGACAGACAGGGGGGAGGAAACACCATATATTTT. The whole variable domain, remainder taken from reference TRBV7-9 and TRBJ1-3, is DTGVSQNPRHKITKRGQNVTFRCDPISEHNRLYWYRQTLGQGPEFLTYFQNEAQLEKSRLLSDRFSAERPKGSFSTLEIQRTEQGDSAMYLCASDRQGGGNTIYFGEGSWLTVV.

The chain carries TRBV18 and TRBJ2-2; 7 bases are a match to TRBD2. The CDR3 totals 15 residues. Trimming took 2 bases from V and 6 from J; bases not matched to a gene: 6. Germline V gene lookup returns CDR1 KGHSH and CDR2 LQKENI. For the CDR3, the DNA is TGTGCCAGCTCACCATCTAGCGGTGGCCCCGGGGAGCTGTTTTTT. This sequence encodes CASSPSSGGPGELFF.

To note about this clone: Distinct nucleotide sequences in the sample also encode this CDR3. The chain recombines TRBV9 with TRBJ1-1; a possible D gene is TRBD1 (5 bases). This CDR3 region has 13 residues. Germline-derived CDR1 and CDR2 are SGDLS and YYNGEE. V was trimmed by 3 bases and J by 0 bases, leaving 6 bases between them. The CDR3 loop is CASSARVNTEAFF. The CDR3 DNA follows: TGTGCCAGCAGCGCCAGGGTGAACACTGAAGCTTTCTTT.

The gene calls are TRBV29-1 and TRBJ1-4; D is unresolved. The germline gives CDR1 SQVTM, CDR2 ANQGSEA. The CDR3 sequence is 12 residues long. V lost 7 bases and J 6 bases, leaving 12 bases between the germline ends. CDR3 DNA: TGCAGCGCCCGGGTTTCGGATGAAAAACTGTTTTTT. It codes for CSARVSDEKLFF. The whole variable domain, filled in from reference TRBV29-1 and TRBJ1-4, reads SAVISQKPSRDICQRGTSLTIQCQVDSQVTMMFWYRQQPGQSLTLIATANQGSEATYESGFVIDKFPISRPNLTFSTLTVSNMSPEDSSIYLCSARVSDEKLFFGSGTQLSVL.

The V call is TRBV10-2, the J call TRBJ1-6; unclear D gene. This CDR3 contains 16 residues. The germline CDR1 and CDR2 sequences are WSHSY and SAAADI. V gave up 2 bases and J gave up 2 bases, with 10 bases separating them. The CDR3 reads CASSEQARTYNSPLHF. CDR3 sequence (DNA): TGCGCCAGCAGTGAGCAGGCCAGAACCTATAATTCACCCCTCCACTTT.

J is TRBJ2-7 and V is TRBV7-9, with D possibly matching TRBD1 (6 bases). Trimming took off 6 bases at V and 0 bases at J, with 15 bases between the two ends. CDR1 and CDR2 from the germline V gene are SEHNR and FQNEAQ (reference sequence). The CDR3 sequence is 15 residues long. CDR3 loop: CASSWNRASSYEQYF. The CDR3 DNA is TGTGCCAGCAGTTGGAACAGGGCAAGCTCCTACGAGCAGTACTTC.

The J gene is TRBJ2-2, the V gene TRBV14; TRBD1 agrees at 8 bases. This CDR3 has 15 residues. Germline CDR1 reads SGHDN; CDR2 reads FVKESK. The trim removed 5 bases at V and 1 base at J, leaving 3 bases unmatched. The CDR3 spells CASSFGTGNTGELFF. The CDR3, as DNA: TGTGCCAGCAGCTTCGGGACAGGGAACACCGGGGAGCTGTTTTTT.

In its sample, this clone was seen once. The rearrangement links TRBV5-5 to TRBJ1-6; 7 nucleotides match TRBD1. V shed 1 base, J shed 0 bases, and the junction held 10 bases outside the gene matches. The germline CDR1 and CDR2 sequences are SGHKS and YYEKEE (reference sequence). This CDR3 is built from 19 residues. The CDR3 DNA follows: TGTGCCAGCAGCTTGTCGGCGACAGGGTTTAGCTCCTATAATTCACCCCTCCACTTT. Amino acid sequence: CASSLSATGFSSYNSPLHF.

This clone was seen a few times. The genes are TRBV9 and TRBJ2-3; 9 positions agree with TRBD2. After removal of 2 bases from V and 1 base from J, the junction contained 5 bases not matched to a gene. CDR1 is SGDLS and CDR2 is YYNGEE in the germline V gene. The CDR3 length is 16 residues. The CDR3 DNA is TGTGCCAGCAGCGTGGGACTAGCAGACGGCACAGATACGCAGTATTTT. Residues: CASSVGLADGTDTQYF.

The gene calls are TRBV28 and TRBJ2-2, with D tentatively TRBD1 (5 bases). This CDR3 contains 15 residues. The V end was cut by 8 bases, the J end by 1 base, with 14 bases between. Germline values: CDR1 MDHEN, CDR2 SYDVKM. This CDR3 is CASYLGLGNTGELFF. The CDR3 nucleotides are TGTGCCAGCTATCTGGGGCTGGGGAACACCGGGGAGCTGTTTTTT.